Included here is one T cell receptor (beta chain) sequence, with context. As yet, its antigen is unknown. V lost 4 bases to trimming and J lost 4 bases; unmatched junction nucleotides: 7. From germline, CDR1 is MDHEN and CDR2 SYDVKM. The CDR3 is made up of 14 amino acids. This sample is drawn from a study of post-analysis software for immune sequencing data. Study overall: Relapsing-remitting, secondary progressive and progressive-relapsing multiple sclerosis were all included among the disease courses.

cDNA libraries of TCR beta carried unique molecular identifiers. Once about 0.95 to 10 million T cells were used, approximately 520,000 cDNA molecules resulted. From the PCR reads, TCRdb called clonotypes with MiXCR, one entry per CDR3 protein. The repertoire holds about 160,000 distinct CDR3 sequences, with around 36% as singletons. The study's findings and limits: Roughly five TRBV segments appeared more often in patients than in controls, and TRBV5-6, TRBV5-1 and TRBV20-1 were among these. A significant reduction in normalized Chao1 diversity was observed in multiple sclerosis patients versus controls.

The chain combines TRBV28 with TRBJ2-7, with 7 bases aligning to TRBD1. The receptor was isolated from a girl aged 10 to 17 with multiple sclerosis. The material sequenced was blood, taken after autologous hematopoietic stem cell transplantation. The CDR3, as DNA: TGTGCCAGCAGTTCTATAGACAGGGCTTACGAGCAGTACTTC. This sequence encodes CASSSIDRAYEQYF.